The following is a T cell receptor beta chain sequence with its context. Treatment given: about 20 received Ad26.COV2.S at low or high dose, single or two shots; 5 received placebo; per-sample allocation not given. Specimens were obtained on day 63 following the first vaccine or placebo injection. Produced via immunoSEQ multiplex PCR; TCRdb's table is partial and in-frame only. The profile covers roughly 320,000 clones, with around 87% appearing a single time and about 3.5% taken by the ten largest. The data were obtained in a study of Ad26.COV2.S vaccination and SARS-CoV-2 variants. The clonotype was recovered from a person between 18 and 65 years old who received the Ad26.COV2.S COVID-19 vaccine or a placebo. The material was peripheral blood, obtained in a trial of Ad26.COV2.S vaccine versus placebo.

The CDR3 is CASSQDPPGGSYNEQFF. The CDR3 DNA reads as TGCGCCAGCAGCCAAGATCCGCCAGGGGGCTCCTACAATGAGCAGTTCTTC. The V call is TRBV4-3, the J call TRBJ2-1; 7 bases are shared with TRBD1. V shed 0 bases, J shed 0 bases, and the junction held 5 bases outside the gene matches. The germline V gene has CDR1 LGHNA and CDR2 YSLEER. There are 17 residues in the CDR3.